This T cell receptor (beta chain) came from a study of blood T cell repertoires in COVID-19. Background on the study: Spain, Italy and the United States supplied samples that represented acute and convalescent COVID-19. T cells, B-cell-depleted T cells, or PBMCs provided the cDNA or gDNA that served as material.

The CDR3 consists of 14 residues. The V gene lost 1 base and the J gene lost 6 bases, with 12 bases spanning the gap. From germline, CDR1 is SGHAT and CDR2 FQNNGV. Seattle researchers signed up patients amid active infection and tracked them longitudinally. In the authors' methods: Counts of nucleated cells, estimated from reference gene primer amplification, were obtained. Repertoires were generated with immunoSEQ multiplex PCR, while TCRdb's copy carries only in-frame clones and drops some. V, J and clone size are those of that table, while D and trimming were read from the DNA. Of about 250,000 clones listed, approximately 88% are singletons.

The TCR comes from a woman aged 25 to 45 with COVID-19, enrolled during active disease. The V gene is TRBV11-2, the J gene TRBJ1-2, with a tentative D call TRBD1 (6 bases). Sequences were obtained from peripheral blood. CDR3 region: CASSLGQGINGYTF. CDR3 DNA sequence: TGTGCCAGCAGCTTAGGGCAGGGGATAAATGGCTACACCTTC.